This T cell receptor beta chain was recovered during a study of cytomegalovirus exposure and HLA in healthy donors. Study-wide findings and caveats: In a later analysis, a genetic analysis reported fewer productive-TCR N-insertions in an Asian-associated ancestry cluster than the cohort average. Sequencing artifact likely explains a cluster of highly shared sequence variants. It was confirmed in vitro that three of the CMV-associated chains were specific for CMV antigens.

The CDR3 totals 17 residues. Germline V gene lookup returns CDR1 SGHNT and CDR2 YENEEA. Trimming cost V 5 bases and J 1 base; bases outside gene matches: 7. The sample holds one count of this clone. Antigen unknown. 13 Jbeta primers and 60 Vbeta primers were used for the PCR. Only in-frame clones appear in the TCRdb table, and some are missing; sequencing was by immunoSEQ multiplex PCR. The sample holds roughly 120,000 clones, about 81% seen once. The TCR comes from a woman under 40 in good health and CMV-seronegative. The chain recombines TRBV11-3 with TRBJ2-5; 13 bases line up with TRBD2. Sequenced material: PBMCs. Written as DNA, the CDR3 is TGTGCCAGCAGCCTAGGACTAGCGGGGGTATCCCAAGAGACCCAGTACTTC. This codes for CASSLGLAGVSQETQYF.